This TCR beta chain is from a study of early T cells in non-severe SARS-CoV-2 infection. Study context: Unsorted whole blood bulk RNA was sequenced, with unpaired chains.

In this sample, this clonotype turned up many times. This CDR3 comprises 16 residues. Trimming removed 5 bases from V and 2 bases from J, with 16 bases in between. Germline lookup yields CDR1 ENHRY and CDR2 SYGVKD. TCRdb called the 5' RACE reads again in MiXCR, with one record for every CDR3 protein. The repertoire holds 37,000 or so distinct CDR3 sequences, with 5% to 6.5% as singletons. This sequence was found in an adult who was a healthcare worker with PCR-confirmed SARS-CoV-2 infection or an uninfected control (not recorded which). The chain is built from TRBV10-3 and TRBJ2-1; no clear D gene. What was sequenced was whole blood. The CDR3 DNA follows: TGTGCCATCAGTCCGGAGCCACAAATTGCCTACAATGAGCAGTTCTTC. Residues: CAISPEPQIAYNEQFF.